The 10 T cell receptor beta chains in this list originate from one sample, sequenced in a study of blood T cell repertoires in COVID-19. The assay was immunoSEQ multiplex PCR, and TCRdb's table has in-frame clones only and misses some. The data contain about 360,000 clones, around 87% of them singletons. The sequencing input was PBMCs or T cells enriched from blood (not recorded which). These receptors originate from a man in his thirties or forties who had recovered from COVID-19.

J is TRBJ2-7 and V is TRBV5-4; 12 positions agree with TRBD1. The V gene's germline CDR1 is SGHNT and CDR2 YYREEE (reference sequence). This CDR3 comprises 13 residues. The ends lost 9 bases at V and 2 bases at J; junction bases unmatched: 3. CDR3 nucleotide sequence: TGTGCCACCGGGACAGGGGGCGCCTACGAGCAGTACTTC. As protein: CATGTGGAYEQYF.

The chain recombines TRBV27 with TRBJ1-3; D remains unclear. Trimming cost V 7 bases and J 4 bases, with 5 bases left between them. Germline V gene sequence: CDR1 MNHEY, CDR2 SMNVEV (reference sequence). The CDR3 has 11 amino acids. The CDR3 region has the DNA TGTGCCAGCACGGGGGGAAACACCATATATTTT. Its protein product is CASTGGNTIYF.

This sequence joins TRBV4-1 and TRBJ1-5; 7 nucleotides agree with TRBD1. The CDR3 is 16 residues long. CDR1 and CDR2 (germline): MGHRA, YSYEKL. The trim removed 0 bases at V and 3 bases at J, leaving 5 bases unmatched. DNA of the CDR3: TGCGCCAGCAGCCAAGATGTCGGACAGGACAATCAGCCCCAGCATTTT. This translates into CASSQDVGQDNQPQHF.

V and J are TRBV25-1 and TRBJ2-5, with D perhaps TRBD2 (5 bases). The germline CDR1 and CDR2 sequences are MGHDK and SYGVNS. There are 16 residues in the CDR3. Trimming took 6 bases from V and 3 from J, leaving 20 bases between them. The CDR3 DNA reads TGTGCCAGCAGCCCACTACTTACTATGAGGGAAGAGACCCAGTACTTC. Protein product: CASSPLLTMREETQYF.

The chain links TRBV12-5 to TRBJ1-4; no clear D. With 8 bases removed from V and 2 bases from J, the gap between germline ends came to 18 bases. CDR1 and CDR2 from the germline V gene are LGHNT and FRNRAP. This CDR3 has 16 residues. In DNA, the CDR3 is TGTGCTAGTTGCCTCTGCGGGCTATGGACTAATGAAAAACTGTTTTTT. As protein: CASCLCGLWTNEKLFF.

Here the CDR3 reads CASRSLGTHGYTF. In DNA form, the CDR3 reads TGTGCCAGCAGGAGCCTCGGGACACATGGCTACACCTTC. The chain combines TRBV6-5 with TRBJ1-2; D is perhaps TRBD1 (6 bases). V was trimmed by 6 bases and J by 6 bases, leaving 14 bases between them. The CDR3 is 13 amino acids. Germline loops: CDR1 MNHEY, CDR2 SVGAGI.

The V call is TRBV12-3 or TRBV12-4, the J call TRBJ2-5; TRBD1 matches at 8 bases. Trimming at V came to 6 bases and at J to 6 bases, leaving 6 bases not matched to a gene. The length of the CDR3 is 13 residues. CDR3 loop: CASSPDRVQTQYF. CDR3 DNA: TGTGCCAGCAGCCCGGACAGGGTACAGACCCAGTACTTC.

As regards this clone: Within the sample, other DNA sequences also encode this same CDR3. The chain carries TRBV7-9 and TRBJ1-1; D perhaps matches TRBD1 (5 bases). CDR3 size: 13 residues. The V end was cut by 5 bases, the J end by 3 bases, with 10 bases between. The germline V gene encodes CDR1 SEHNR and CDR2 FQNEAQ (reference sequence). In nucleotides, the CDR3 is TGTGCCAGCAGCAGGGACCGCGACACTGAAGCTTTCTTT. It specifies CASSRDRDTEAFF.

The chain couples TRBV6-2 or TRBV6-3 to TRBJ1-5, with D maybe TRBD1 (5 bases). The CDR3 has 16 amino acids. The V gene's germline CDR1 is MNHEY and CDR2 SVGEGT. V lost 3 bases and J lost 7, with 19 bases in between. CDR3 bases: TGTGCCAGCAGTTATTCCCTATTGACAGTAGGACAGCCCCAGCATTTT. Amino acids: CASSYSLLTVGQPQHF.

This clone occurred once. This sequence joins TRBV7-9 and TRBJ2-2; TRBD1 agrees at 8 bases. The germline CDR1 and CDR2 sequences are SEHNR and FQNEAQ (reference sequence). This CDR3 spans 15 amino acids. Trimming at V came to 2 bases and at J to 3 bases, leaving 2 bases not matched to a gene. The CDR3 DNA follows: TGTGCCAGCAGCTTACCGACAGGGGACACCGGGGAGCTGTTTTTT. Translating gives CASSLPTGDTGELFF.